A selection of T cell receptor beta chains follows, all from one sample in a study of control samples from healthy donors and cancer patients. The data were produced by immunoSEQ multiplex PCR, yet TCRdb's version contains in-frame clones alone and is incomplete. The sample has more than 120,000 clones; 80% to 95% are singletons. The specimen sequenced was blood. The receptors derive from a man aged 25 to 40 in good health. Both conserved end residues are part of each CDR3. The D gene is left open where the match is weak. Clone size is not always given. Where it is, it says once, few, many or a class for expanded clones.

>.|.|TRBJ2-7|TRBV5-1
CASSLAAGTISYEQYF
TGCGCCAGCAGCTTGGCCGCAGGGACAATCTCCTACGAGCAGTACTTC
>TRBD1|.|TRBJ2-3|TRBV18
CASSPSKTGVDTQYF
TGTGCCAGCTCACCATCCAAGACAGGGGTGGATACGCAGTATTTT
>.|few|TRBJ1-5|TRBV19
CASSIDRGGYQPQHF
TGTGCCAGTAGTATAGATCGAGGCGGCTACCAGCCCCAGCATTTT
>TRBD2|.|TRBJ2-1|TRBV7-2
CASSVTSGGAYNEQFF
TGTGCCAGCAGCGTAACTAGCGGGGGGGCCTACAATGAGCAGTTCTTC
>.|.|TRBJ2-3|TRBV6-5
CASKARLSTDTQYF
TGTGCCAGCAAGGCGCGGCTAAGCACAGATACGCAGTATTTT
>.|once|TRBJ2-3|TRBV6-5
CASRQGDTQYF
TGTGCCAGCAGGCAGGGGGATACGCAGTATTTT
>TRBD2|.|TRBJ2-3|TRBV5-8
CASSPLSGGATDTQYF
TGTGCCAGCAGCCCCTTAAGCGGGGGGGCAACAGATACGCAGTATTTT
>.|.|TRBJ1-1|TRBV19
CASTLGVGTEAFF
TGTGCCAGTACCCTAGGAGTGGGTACTGAAGCTTTCTTT
>.|.|TRBJ1-2|TRBV5-6
CASSLPPHYGYTF
TGTGCCAGCAGCTTGCCCCCTCACTATGGCTACACCTTC
>TRBD1|.|TRBJ1-4|TRBV18
CASSQDRSGEKLFF
TGTGCCAGCTCACAGGACAGGAGCGGAGAAAAACTGTTTTTT
>.|.|TRBJ1-1|TRBV9
CASSVEVGTEAFF
TGTGCCAGCAGCGTAGAGGTAGGCACTGAAGCTTTCTTT
>.|.|TRBJ1-5|TRBV28
CASSLPRGGQPQHF
TGTGCCAGCAGTTTACCCCGGGGAGGTCAGCCCCAGCATTTT
>.|.|TRBJ1-2|TRBV29-1
CSVGVGYTF
TGCAGCGTTGGGGTGGGCTACACCTTC
>.|.|TRBJ1-2|TRBV25-1
CASGNDRDYGYTF
TGTGCCAGCGGCAACGACCGAGACTATGGCTACACCTTC
>.|.|TRBJ1-4|TRBV30
CAWSQDDNEKLFF
TGTGCCTGGAGCCAGGATGACAATGAAAAACTGTTTTTT
>.|.|TRBJ2-4|TRBV6-6
CASSTGLAKNIQYF
TGTGCCAGCAGTACGGGACTAGCCAAAAACATTCAGTACTTC
>TRBD1|.|TRBJ1-3|TRBV13
CASSLGTGAIYF
TGTGCCAGCAGCTTGGGGACAGGGGCCATATATTTT
>TRBD1|.|TRBJ1-3|TRBV7-9
CASSTGQGISGNTIYF
TGTGCCAGCAGCACCGGACAGGGCATATCTGGAAACACCATATATTTT
>.|few|TRBJ1-2|TRBV28
CASSAPSTGSDGYTF
TGTGCCAGCAGTGCACCATCCACAGGGTCGGATGGCTACACCTTC
>TRBD1|.|TRBJ1-2|TRBV19
CASSRDSLVGIYGYTF
TGTGCCAGTAGCCGGGACAGCCTAGTTGGGATCTATGGCTACACCTTC
>.|few|TRBJ1-1|TRBV12-3/TRBV12-4
CASTSIPNTEAFF
TGTGCCAGCACCTCAATCCCGAACACTGAAGCTTTCTTT
>.|.|TRBJ2-7|TRBV10-1
CASSESRHITEQYF
TGCGCCAGCAGTGAGTCCCGACACATTACCGAGCAGTACTTC
>.|.|TRBJ2-2|TRBV3-1/TRBV3-2
CASSQVYEELFF
TGTGCCAGCAGCCAAGTATATGAGGAGCTGTTTTTT
>TRBD1|.|TRBJ1-1|TRBV7-9
CASSRSPGTGVNTEAFF
TGTGCCAGCAGCCGATCCCCTGGGACAGGGGTGAACACTGAAGCTTTCTTT
>.|.|TRBJ2-1|TRBV21-1
CASSIGTKNIHNEQFF
TGTGCCAGCAGCATCGGGACTAAAAATATCCACAATGAGCAGTTCTTC
>.|few|TRBJ2-2|TRBV6-5
CASSWDFEYGELFF
TGTGCCAGCAGCTGGGACTTCGAATACGGGGAGCTGTTTTTT
>.|few|TRBJ2-4|TRBV5-8
CASSTNFKNIQYF
TGTGCCAGCAGCACTAATTTCAAAAACATTCAGTACTTC
>.|.|TRBJ1-5|TRBV30
CAWSGGDNQPQHF
TGTGCCTGGAGTGGAGGGGACAATCAGCCCCAGCATTTT
>TRBD2|.|TRBJ2-2|TRBV3-1/TRBV3-2
CASSSRTSGGAKSGELFF
TGTGCCAGCAGCTCCCGGACTAGCGGGGGGGCAAAGAGCGGGGAGCTGTTTTTT
>.|.|TRBJ2-7|TRBV7-8
CASSSLGGYEQYF
TGTGCCAGCAGCTCTCTTGGGGGCTACGAGCAGTACTTC
>.|.|TRBJ1-4|TRBV4-1
CASSQMIVATNEKLFF
TGCGCCAGCAGCCAGATGATTGTTGCAACTAATGAAAAACTGTTTTTT
>.|.|TRBJ1-2|TRBV5-1
CASSLSPGDYGYTF
TGCGCCAGCAGCTTATCCCCAGGGGACTATGGCTACACCTTC
>.|few|TRBJ1-1|TRBV21-1
CATRTGEGSENTEAFF
TGTGCCACCCGAACAGGGGAAGGTTCGGAAAACACTGAAGCTTTCTTT
>TRBD2|.|TRBJ2-3|TRBV5-4
CASSDPRGGPDTQYF
TGTGCCAGCAGCGATCCCCGGGGGGGCCCAGATACGCAGTATTTT
>.|.|TRBJ1-1|TRBV5-6
CASSWRANTEAFF
TGTGCCAGCAGCTGGAGGGCGAACACTGAAGCTTTCTTT
>TRBD1|.|TRBJ1-6|TRBV14
CASSQRFSGTGVDSPLHF
TGTGCCAGCAGCCAAAGATTTTCCGGGACAGGAGTTGATTCACCCCTCCACTTT
>.|.|TRBJ2-1|TRBV5-1
CASSLEQNNEQFF
TGCGCCAGCAGCTTGGAACAGAACAATGAGCAGTTCTTC
>TRBD1|.|TRBJ2-1|TRBV18
CASSQETGAFREQFF
TGTGCCAGCTCACAAGAGACAGGGGCTTTTCGTGAGCAGTTCTTC
>TRBD2|.|TRBJ2-1|TRBV7-9
CASSLSTSANEQFF
TGTGCCAGCAGCTTATCGACTAGCGCAAATGAGCAGTTCTTC
>.|.|TRBJ1-4|TRBV9
CASSVEREWGEKLFF
TGTGCCAGCAGCGTAGAGAGGGAGTGGGGTGAAAAACTGTTTTTT
>.|.|TRBJ1-6|TRBV5-1
CASSSSTVGNSPLHF
TGCGCCAGCAGCTCTTCCACGGTCGGTAATTCACCCCTCCACTTT
>TRBD1|.|TRBJ2-3|TRBV5-4
CASSLVGQGADTQYF
TGTGCCAGCAGCTTGGTGGGACAGGGAGCAGATACGCAGTATTTT
>.|.|TRBJ1-1|TRBV5-1
CASSLIRGNTEAFF
TGCGCCAGCAGCTTAATCCGGGGTAACACTGAAGCTTTCTTT
>.|.|TRBJ2-3|TRBV6-6
CASETGSYGTDTQYF
TGTGCCAGCGAAACAGGGTCATACGGCACAGATACGCAGTATTTT
>TRBD1|.|TRBJ1-1|TRBV25-1
CASSESGQGRLGTEAFF
TGTGCCAGCAGTGAATCGGGACAGGGACGTTTAGGCACTGAAGCTTTCTTT
>.|.|TRBJ2-1|TRBV11-2
CASSLGTFTEQFF
TGTGCCAGCAGCTTAGGGACTTTCACTGAGCAGTTCTTC
>.|.|TRBJ1-1|TRBV27
CASSPGVYTEAFF
TGTGCCAGCAGTCCGGGGGTGTACACTGAAGCTTTCTTT
>.|few|TRBJ1-1|TRBV2
CASIMRELTLNTEAFF
TGTGCCAGCATAATGCGAGAGCTTACCCTGAACACTGAAGCTTTCTTT